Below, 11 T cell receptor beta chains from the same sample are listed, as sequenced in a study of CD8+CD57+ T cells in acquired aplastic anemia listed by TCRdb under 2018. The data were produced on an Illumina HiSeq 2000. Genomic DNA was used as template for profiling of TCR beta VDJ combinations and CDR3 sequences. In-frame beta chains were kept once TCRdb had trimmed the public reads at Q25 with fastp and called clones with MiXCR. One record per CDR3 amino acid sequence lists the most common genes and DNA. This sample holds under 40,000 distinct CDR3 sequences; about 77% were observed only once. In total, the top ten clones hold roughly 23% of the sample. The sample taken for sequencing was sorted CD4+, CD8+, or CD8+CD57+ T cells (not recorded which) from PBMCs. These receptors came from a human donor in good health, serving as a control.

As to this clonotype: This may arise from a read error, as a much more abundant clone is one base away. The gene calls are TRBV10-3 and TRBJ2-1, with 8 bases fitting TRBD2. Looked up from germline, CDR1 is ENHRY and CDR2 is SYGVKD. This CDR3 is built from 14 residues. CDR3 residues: CATGGADSYSEQFF. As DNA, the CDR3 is TGTGCCACCGGGGGGGCCGACTCCTACAGTGAGCAGTTCTTC.

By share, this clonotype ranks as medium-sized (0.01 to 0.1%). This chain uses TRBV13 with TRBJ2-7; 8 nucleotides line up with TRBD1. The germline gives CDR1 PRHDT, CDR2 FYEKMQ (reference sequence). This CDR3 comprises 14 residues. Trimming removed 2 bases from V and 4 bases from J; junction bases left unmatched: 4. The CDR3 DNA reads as TGTGCCAGCAGCTTAAAGGGACAGGCGTACGAGCAGTACTTC. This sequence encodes CASSLKGQAYEQYF.

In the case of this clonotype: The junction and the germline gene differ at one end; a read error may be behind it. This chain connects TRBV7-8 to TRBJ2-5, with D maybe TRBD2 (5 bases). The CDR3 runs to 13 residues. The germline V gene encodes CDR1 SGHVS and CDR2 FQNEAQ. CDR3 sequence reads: CATSYRERETQYF. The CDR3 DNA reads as TGTGCCACCAGCTACCGGGAACGGGAGACCCAGTACTTC.

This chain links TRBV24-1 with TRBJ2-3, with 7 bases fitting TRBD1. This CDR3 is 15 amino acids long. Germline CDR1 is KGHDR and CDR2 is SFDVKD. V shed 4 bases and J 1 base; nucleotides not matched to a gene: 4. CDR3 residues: CATSEGTAGTDTQYF. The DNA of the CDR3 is TGTGCCACCAGTGAGGGGACAGCCGGCACAGATACGCAGTATTTT.

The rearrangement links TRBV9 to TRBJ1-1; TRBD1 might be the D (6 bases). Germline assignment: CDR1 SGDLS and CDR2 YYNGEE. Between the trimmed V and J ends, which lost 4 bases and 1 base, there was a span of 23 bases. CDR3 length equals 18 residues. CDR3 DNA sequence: TGTGCCAGCAGCCCCGACCGGGACAAGCTTGGTGGGAACACTGAAGCTTTCTTT. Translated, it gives CASSPDRDKLGGNTEAFF.

CDR3 loop: CATSLAGCYEQYF. The DNA for the CDR3 is TGTGCCACCAGTCTTGCAGGGTGCTACGAGCAGTACTTC. The chain recombines TRBV24-1 with TRBJ2-7, with D maybe TRBD1 (5 bases). The germline CDR1 and CDR2 sequences are KGHDR and SFDVKD. There are 13 residues in the CDR3. The germline V and J ends were trimmed by 6 bases and 3 bases, with 11 bases remaining between them.

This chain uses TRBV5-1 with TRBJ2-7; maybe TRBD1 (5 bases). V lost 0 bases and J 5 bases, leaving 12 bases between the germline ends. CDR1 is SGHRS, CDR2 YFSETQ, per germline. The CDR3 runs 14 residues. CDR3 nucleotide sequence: TGCGCCAGCAGCTTGGCAGGGCAGGGTGACGAGCAGTACTTC. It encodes CASSLAGQGDEQYF.

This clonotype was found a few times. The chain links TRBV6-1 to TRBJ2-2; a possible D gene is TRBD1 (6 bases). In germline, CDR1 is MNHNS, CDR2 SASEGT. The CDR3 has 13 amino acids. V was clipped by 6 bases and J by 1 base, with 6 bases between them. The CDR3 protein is CASRTGNTGELFF. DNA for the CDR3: TGTGCCAGCAGGACAGGGAACACCGGGGAGCTGTTTTTT.

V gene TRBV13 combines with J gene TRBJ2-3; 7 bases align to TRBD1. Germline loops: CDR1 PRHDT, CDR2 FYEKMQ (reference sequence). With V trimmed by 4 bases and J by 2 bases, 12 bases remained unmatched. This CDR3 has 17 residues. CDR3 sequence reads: CASSYLTGPLATDTQYF. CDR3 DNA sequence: TGTGCCAGCAGCTACCTGACAGGGCCGCTAGCCACAGATACGCAGTATTTT.

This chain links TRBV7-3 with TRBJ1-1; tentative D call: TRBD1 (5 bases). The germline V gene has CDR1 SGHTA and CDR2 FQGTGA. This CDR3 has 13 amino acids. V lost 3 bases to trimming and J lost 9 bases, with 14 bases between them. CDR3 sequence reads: CASSFPGIDKAFF. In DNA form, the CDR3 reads TGTGCCAGCAGCTTCCCAGGGATAGATAAAGCTTTCTTT.

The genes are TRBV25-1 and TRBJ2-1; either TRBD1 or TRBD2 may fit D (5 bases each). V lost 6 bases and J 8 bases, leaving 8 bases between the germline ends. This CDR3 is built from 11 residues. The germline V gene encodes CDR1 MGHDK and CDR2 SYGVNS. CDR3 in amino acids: CASSQGHEQFF. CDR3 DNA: TGTGCCAGCAGCCAGGGACATGAGCAGTTCTTC.